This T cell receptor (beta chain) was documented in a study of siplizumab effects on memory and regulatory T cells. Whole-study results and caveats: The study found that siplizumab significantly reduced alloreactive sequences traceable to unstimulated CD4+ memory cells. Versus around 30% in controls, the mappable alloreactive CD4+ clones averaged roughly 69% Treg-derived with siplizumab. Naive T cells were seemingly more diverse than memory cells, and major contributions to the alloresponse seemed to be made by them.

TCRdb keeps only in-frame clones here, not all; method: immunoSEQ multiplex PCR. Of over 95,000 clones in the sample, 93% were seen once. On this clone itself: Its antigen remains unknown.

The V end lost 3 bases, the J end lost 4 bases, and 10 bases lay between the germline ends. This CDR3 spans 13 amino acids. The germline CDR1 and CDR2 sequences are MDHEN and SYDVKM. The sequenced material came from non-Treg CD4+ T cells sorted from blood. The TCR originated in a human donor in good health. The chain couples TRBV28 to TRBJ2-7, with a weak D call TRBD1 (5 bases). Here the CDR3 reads CASSFSDSYEQYF. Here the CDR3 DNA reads TGTGCCAGCAGTTTCTCTGACAGTTACGAGCAGTACTTC.